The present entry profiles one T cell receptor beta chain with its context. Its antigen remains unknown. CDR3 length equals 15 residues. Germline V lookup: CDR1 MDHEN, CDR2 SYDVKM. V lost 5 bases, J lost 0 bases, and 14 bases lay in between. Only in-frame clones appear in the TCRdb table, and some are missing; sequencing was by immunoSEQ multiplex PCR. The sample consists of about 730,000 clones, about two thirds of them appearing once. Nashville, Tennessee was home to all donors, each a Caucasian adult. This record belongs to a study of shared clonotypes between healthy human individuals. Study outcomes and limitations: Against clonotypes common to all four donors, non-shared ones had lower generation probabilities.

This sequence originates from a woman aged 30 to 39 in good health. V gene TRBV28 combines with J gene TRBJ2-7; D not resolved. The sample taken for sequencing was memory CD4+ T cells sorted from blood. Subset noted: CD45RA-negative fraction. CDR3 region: CASSRTRMSSYEQYF. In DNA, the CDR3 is TGTGCCAGCAGTCGCACCCGAATGAGCTCCTACGAGCAGTACTTC.